A single sample gave rise to the 6 T cell receptor beta chains below, sequenced in a study of blood T cell repertoires in COVID-19. Some clones are missing from TCRdb's copy, which holds only in-frame ones; the method was immunoSEQ multiplex PCR. Among approximately 260,000 clones listed, around 88% were seen once. Sequenced input: PBMCs or T cells enriched from blood (not recorded which). Receptor source: a woman aged 40 to 49 with acute COVID-19.

The CDR3 DNA reads TGTGCCAGCAGTATCAGGTGGGCTAACTATGGCTACACCTTC. It codes for CASSIRWANYGYTF. This rearrangement joins TRBV25-1 to TRBJ1-2; the D is unclear. The CDR3 consists of 14 residues. Germline CDR1 reads MGHDK; CDR2 reads SYGVNS. V shed 5 bases and J shed 0 bases, with 10 bases lying between them.

The chain uses TRBV6-5 and TRBJ1-2; perhaps TRBD1 as D (5 bases). The CDR3 extends over 16 amino acids. Trimming left V 3 bases short and J 4 bases short, with 18 bases between. Germline V gives CDR1 MNHEY, CDR2 SVGAGI. CDR3 bases: TGTGCCAGCAGTTATTCCAGGGCAAGCGCGGTCTATGGCTACACCTTC. Amino acid sequence: CASSYSRASAVYGYTF.

V usage is TRBV3-1 (or the pseudogene TRBV3-2) and J usage is TRBJ1-2; D may be TRBD1 (6 bases). CDR1 and CDR2 from the germline V gene are LGHDT and YNNKEL (reference sequence). The CDR3 length is 15 residues. V lost 3 bases, J lost 0 bases, and 11 bases lay in between. This CDR3 is CASSQQTGPNYGYTF. In DNA form, the CDR3 reads TGTGCCAGCAGCCAGCAGACAGGTCCTAACTATGGCTACACCTTC.

V and J are TRBV5-1 and TRBJ1-4, with D unresolved. The CDR3 consists of 13 residues. Germline CDR1 reads SGHRS; CDR2 reads YFSETQ. V was shortened by 4 bases and J by 3 bases, with 7 bases between the two germline ends. In nucleotides, the CDR3 is TGCGCCAGCAGCACTAACGCTAATGAAAAACTGTTTTTT. Amino acid sequence: CASSTNANEKLFF.

This clone has a single count. V and J are TRBV30 and TRBJ2-3; perhaps TRBD1 as D (5 bases). Germline V lookup: CDR1 GTSNPN, CDR2 SVGIG (reference sequence). V shed 3 bases and J shed 2 bases, with 12 bases lying between them. This CDR3 contains 14 residues. The CDR3 here is CAWRPRQTTDTQYF. CDR3 bases: TGTGCCTGGAGACCCCGACAGACCACAGATACGCAGTATTTT.

The gene calls are TRBV21-1 and TRBJ2-7; the D call in the table, TRBD2, was not verified against the DNA. TRBV21-1 is classified as a pseudogene. This CDR3 has 11 amino acids. Written as DNA, the CDR3 is TGTGTCAGCAGGGGAGGCGACGAGCAGTACGTC. It is translated as CVSRGGDEQYV.